This T cell receptor (beta chain) was captured by sequencing in a study of brain T cells in children with intractable seizures. Study observations and caveats: Viral specificity was inferred only from CDR3 similarity; HCMV serostatus was unknown. Pre- and post-surgery blood differed in depth, so pre-surgery absences may be undersampling.

Sequencing was limited to surgery cases with top T cell transcript signatures in brain tissue. Patients received at least one anti-epileptic drug before surgery. TCRdb's table, derived via immunoSEQ multiplex PCR, lists solely in-frame clones and lacks some. Among some 20,000 clones, approximately 94% were seen once, and the ten largest hold roughly 6.5%. The V end was cut by 9 bases, the J end by 1 base, with 9 bases between. Germline loops: CDR1 SNHLY, CDR2 FYNNEI. The CDR3 sequence is 12 residues long. This clone occurred once. Antigen specificity is unknown. This chain joins TRBV2 and TRBJ1-1; D is ambiguous. The input for sequencing was peripheral blood, taken at surgery. The origin of this receptor is a boy between 10 and 17 years old with focal cortical dysplasia and intractable seizures. As DNA, the CDR3 is TGTGCCAGAAGGGTGGGGAACACTGAAGCTTTCTTT. It codes for CARRVGNTEAFF.